Listed below are T cell receptor beta chains from one sample, sequenced in a study of T cells in Graves' hyperthyroidism and ophthalmopathy. Using its own MiXCR run on the multiplex PCR reads, TCRdb lists one record per CDR3 protein. The table lists about 250,000 distinct CDR3 sequences, about 20% of them singletons. The specimen was blood. The receptors were gathered from a man aged 30 to 45 with Graves' ophthalmopathy. CDR3s include the opening cysteine and the closing phenylalanine or tryptophan. A D gene is named only where the DNA matches it firmly. Expanded clones are given a class, and other clones once, few, many or no size at all.

TRBV5-1	few	TRBJ2-3	-	CASSFLEELSTDTQYF	TGCGCCAGCAGCTTCCTGGAGGAACTCAGCACAGATACGCAGTATTTT
TRBV7-2	many	TRBJ1-5	-	CASSLGGDGPQHF	TGTGCCAGCAGCCTAGGGGGAGATGGGCCCCAGCATTTT
TRBV6-9	-	TRBJ1-2	-	CASSSGANRSGYTF	TGTGCCAGCAGTTCCGGGGCGAACCGCTCTGGCTACACCTTC
TRBV12-3/TRBV12-4	few	TRBJ2-7	TRBD1	CASSPGTGDSDEQYF	TGTGCCAGCAGTCCAGGGACAGGGGATAGTGACGAGCAGTACTTC
TRBV5-1	-	TRBJ2-5	TRBD2	CASTGGRAGETQYF	TGCGCCAGCACTGGTGGGAGGGCCGGAGAGACCCAGTACTTC
TRBV28	many	TRBJ1-2	-	CASSPGVHYGYTF	TGTGCCAGCAGTCCCGGGGTACACTATGGCTACACCTTC
TRBV6-1	many	TRBJ2-3	-	CASLLTGITDTQYF	TGTGCCAGCTTGTTAACAGGGATAACAGATACGCAGTATTTT
TRBV28	many	TRBJ2-1	-	CASSLAARPYNEQFF	TGTGCCAGCAGTTTAGCGGCCCGACCCTACAATGAGCAGTTCTTC
TRBV11-1	many	TRBJ2-7	-	CASSLVRNYEQYF	TGTGCCAGCAGCCTCGTGAGAAATTACGAGCAGTACTTC
TRBV6-1	few	TRBJ1-1	-	CASVFSNTEAFF	TGTGCCAGCGTATTTTCGAACACTGAAGCTTTCTTT
TRBV6-1	few	TRBJ2-1	TRBD2	CASRVTTSGRAGEQFF	TGTGCCAGCAGGGTTACAACTAGCGGGAGGGCCGGGGAGCAGTTCTTC
TRBV7-9	-	TRBJ2-3	TRBD2	CASSLGGGFADTQYF	TGTGCCAGCAGCTTAGGGGGGGGGTTCGCAGATACGCAGTATTTT
TRBV5-1	-	TRBJ1-1	TRBD1	CASSLAGLRTGSRTEAFF	TGCGCCAGCAGCTTGGCGGGACTCCGGACAGGGTCAAGGACTGAAGCTTTCTTT
TRBV20-1	few	TRBJ2-7	-	CSASYQGAEQYF	TGCAGTGCTAGTTATCAAGGGGCCGAGCAGTACTTC
TRBV28	few	TRBJ1-4	-	CASSLEVEGVKTSTNEKLFF	TGTGCCAGCAGCCTAGAGGTTGAGGGGGTGAAGACCTCAACTAATGAAAAACTGTTTTTT
TRBV27	-	TRBJ2-6	-	CASRGLAGANVLTF	TGTGCCAGCAGGGGACTGGCTGGGGCCAACGTCCTGACTTTC
TRBV28	-	TRBJ1-5	TRBD1	CASRTGGEDQPQHF	TGTGCCAGCAGAACAGGGGGCGAGGATCAGCCCCAGCATTTT
TRBV3-1	many	TRBJ2-2	-	CASSPGVGANTGELFF	TGTGCCAGCAGCCCGGGGGTAGGAGCGAACACCGGGGAGCTGTTTTTT
TRBV20-1	-	TRBJ2-7	-	CSAGGLSYEQYF	TGCAGTGCGGGAGGATTGTCCTACGAGCAGTACTTC
TRBV19	-	TRBJ2-6	-	CASSKRVAGANVLTF	TGTGCCAGTAGTAAAAGGGTGGCCGGGGCCAACGTCCTGACTTTC
TRBV24-1	few	TRBJ2-1	TRBD2	CATSDPGGRENEQFF	TGTGCCACCAGTGATCCTGGCGGGAGGGAAAATGAGCAGTTCTTC
TRBV7-8	many	TRBJ2-7	-	CASSLGGQASYEQYF	TGTGCCAGCAGCTTAGGAGGCCAGGCGTCCTACGAGCAGTACTTC
TRBV9	once	TRBJ1-2	-	CASSSRLTGRRYGYTF	TGTGCCAGCAGCTCACGCCTAACAGGGAGGCGGTATGGCTACACCTTC
TRBV3-1	-	TRBJ1-6	TRBD1	CASSLGTDGSPLHF	TGTGCCAGCAGCCTCGGGACAGATGGTTCACCCCTCCACTTT
TRBV12-3/TRBV12-4	many	TRBJ2-1	-	CASSPRTSRSQGAYNEQFF	TGTGCCAGCAGTCCCCGGACTAGCCGCTCTCAGGGGGCCTACAATGAGCAGTTCTTC
TRBV20-1	few	TRBJ2-1	-	CSAHIYPSSYNEQFF	TGCAGTGCTCATATTTACCCGAGCTCCTACAATGAGCAGTTCTTC